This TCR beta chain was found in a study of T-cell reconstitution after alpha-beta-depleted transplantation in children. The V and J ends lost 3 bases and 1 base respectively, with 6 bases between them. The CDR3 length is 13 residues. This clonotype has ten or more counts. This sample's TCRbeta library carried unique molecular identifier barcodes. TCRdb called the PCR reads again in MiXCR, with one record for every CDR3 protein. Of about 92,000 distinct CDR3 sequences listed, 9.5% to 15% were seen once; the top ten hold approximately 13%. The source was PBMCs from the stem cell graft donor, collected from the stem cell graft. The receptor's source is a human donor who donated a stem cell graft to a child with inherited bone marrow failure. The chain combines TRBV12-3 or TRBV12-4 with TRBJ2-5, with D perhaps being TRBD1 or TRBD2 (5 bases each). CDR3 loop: CASSLRGQETQYF. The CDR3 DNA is TGTGCCAGCAGTTTGAGGGGCCAAGAGACCCAGTACTTC.